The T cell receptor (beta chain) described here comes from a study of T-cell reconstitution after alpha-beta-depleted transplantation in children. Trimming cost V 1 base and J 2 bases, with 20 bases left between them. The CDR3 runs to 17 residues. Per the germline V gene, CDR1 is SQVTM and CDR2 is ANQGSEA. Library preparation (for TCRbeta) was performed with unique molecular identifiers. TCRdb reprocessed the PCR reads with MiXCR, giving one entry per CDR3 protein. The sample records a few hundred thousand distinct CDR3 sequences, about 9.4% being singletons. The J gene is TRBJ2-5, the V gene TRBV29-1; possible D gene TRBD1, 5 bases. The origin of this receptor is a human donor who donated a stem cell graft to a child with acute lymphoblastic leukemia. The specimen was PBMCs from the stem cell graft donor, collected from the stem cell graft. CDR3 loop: CSVEGAGGRGRQETQYF. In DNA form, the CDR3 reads TGCAGCGTTGAAGGGGCTGGCGGAAGGGGTAGGCAAGAGACCCAGTACTTC.